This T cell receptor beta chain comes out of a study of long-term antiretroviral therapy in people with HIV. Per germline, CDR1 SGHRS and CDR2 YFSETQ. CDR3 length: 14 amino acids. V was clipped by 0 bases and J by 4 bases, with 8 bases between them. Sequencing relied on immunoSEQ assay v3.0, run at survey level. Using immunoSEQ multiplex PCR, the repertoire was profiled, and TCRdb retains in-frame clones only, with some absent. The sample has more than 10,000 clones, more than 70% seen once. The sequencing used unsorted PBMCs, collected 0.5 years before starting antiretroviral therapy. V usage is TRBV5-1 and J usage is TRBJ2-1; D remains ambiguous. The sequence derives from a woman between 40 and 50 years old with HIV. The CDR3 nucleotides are TGCGCCAGCAGCTTGGATCGCCAGTACAATGAGCAGTTCTTC. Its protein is CASSLDRQYNEQFF.